This T cell receptor (beta chain) was captured in a study of cytomegalovirus exposure and HLA in healthy donors. Findings and limits, study-wide: Rarity marked most TCR sequences, yet some public TCRs occurred in many donors. As was reported, the HLA-A and HLA-B alleles of most subjects were accurately predicted from TCR beta sequences.

The PCR employed 60 Vbeta primers together with 13 Jbeta primers. The protocol was immunoSEQ multiplex PCR, while the TCRdb copy is restricted to in-frame clones and leaves out a portion. The sample has about 190,000 clones, roughly three quarters seen once. The CDR3 length is 12 residues. The germline gives CDR1 MDHEN, CDR2 SYDVKM. As regards this clone: The antigen remains unidentified. The junction does not match germline at one end; this may be a read error.

This clonotype originated in a woman aged 18-30 years in good health and CMV-seronegative. V gene TRBV28 combines with J gene TRBJ1-2; D call uncertain. Sequencing was performed on PBMCs. The chain's CDR3 is CASRLGGYGYTF. CDR3 in DNA: TGTGCCAGCAGGCTGGGAGGCTATGGCTATACCTTC.